The source of this TCR beta chain is a study of T cells in Graves' hyperthyroidism and ophthalmopathy. Template material for amplifying TCR beta CDR3 regions consisted of RNA transcripts. TCR CDR3 regions were first amplified by RT-PCR with HTBI primers. Each CDR3 protein gets one entry after TCRdb re-called the multiplex PCR reads with MiXCR. The repertoire holds over 700,000 distinct CDR3 sequences, about two fifths seen once, with 7% to 10% in the top ten. The TCR originated in a man between 18 and 29 years old with Graves' hyperthyroidism. The sequencing input was blood.

The CDR3 protein is CASSEPGYRLDQPQHF. The CDR3 nucleotides are TGTGCCAGCAGTGAACCGGGGTATAGGTTAGATCAGCCCCAGCATTTT. This chain joins TRBV2 and TRBJ1-5; unclear D gene. Trimming took 2 bases from V and 5 from J, leaving 16 bases between them. CDR1 is SNHLY, CDR2 FYNNEI, per germline. The length of the CDR3 is 16 residues.